The 19 T cell receptor beta chains presented below share a single source sample, sequenced in a study of prognosis after radiotherapy for stage I lung cancer. Template was genomic DNA; TCR beta CDR3 amplified in two multiplex PCR rounds. Initially, in first-round PCR, primers specific to each TRBV and TRBJ gene were used. From the multiplex PCR reads, TCRdb called clonotypes with MiXCR, one entry per CDR3 protein. This sample has 15,000 to 20,000 distinct CDR3 sequences, with over 25% found just once. This specimen was PBMCs, taken before or after stereotactic body radiation therapy (not recorded which). These receptors were taken from a donor of 50 years or more with non-small cell lung cancer.

At least ten counts were recorded for this clonotype. The chain links TRBV28 to TRBJ2-3; 11 nucleotides match TRBD2. The ends lost 5 bases at V and 3 bases at J; junction bases unmatched: 7. This CDR3 has 16 residues. Germline CDR1 reads MDHEN; CDR2 reads SYDVKM. The CDR3 coding sequence is TGTGCCAGCAGTCCACTAGCGGGAGTTTATACAGATACGCAGTATTTT. It yields the protein CASSPLAGVYTDTQYF.

This clonotype appeared many times. The chain uses TRBV16 and TRBJ2-3, with 7 bases lining up with TRBD2. V lost 0 bases to trimming and J lost 14 bases; unmatched junction nucleotides: 5. Germline CDR1 reads KGHSY; CDR2 reads FQNENV. This CDR3 is built from 12 residues. CDR3 region: CASSQSGRESYF. CDR3 coding DNA: TGTGCCAGCAGCCAATCGGGGAGGGAGTCGTATTTT.

At least ten counts were recorded for this clonotype. The rearrangement joins TRBV5-1 to TRBJ2-5, with 12 nucleotides matching TRBD2. The CDR3 is 20 amino acids. CDR1 is SGHRS, CDR2 YFSETQ, per germline. V lost 5 bases, J lost 5 bases, and 22 bases stayed unmatched. CDR3 residues: CASRIRPGLAGPEVIETQYF. CDR3 DNA: TGCGCCAGCAGAATTCGACCGGGACTAGCGGGTCCCGAGGTTATCGAGACCCAGTACTTC.

This clonotype was found many times. The chain joins TRBV27 to TRBJ2-2; possible D gene TRBD2, 6 bases. Germline-derived CDR1 and CDR2 are MNHEY and SMNVEV (reference sequence). Between the trimmed V and J ends, which lost 6 bases and 0 bases, there was a span of 14 bases. The CDR3 has 16 amino acids. Written as DNA, the CDR3 is TGTGCCAGCAGCCAATATAGCGGTGCGAACACCGGGGAGCTGTTTTTT. It codes for CASSQYSGANTGELFF.

The CDR3 region is CASRQTSGRARVGTDTQYF. The CDR3 DNA follows: TGTGCCAGCAGGCAAACTAGCGGGAGGGCAAGAGTGGGCACAGATACGCAGTATTTT. The chain is built from TRBV27 and TRBJ2-3, with 13 bases fitting TRBD2. Germline lookup yields CDR1 MNHEY and CDR2 SMNVEV (reference sequence). This CDR3 comprises 19 residues. Unmatched junction bases numbered 13, after V lost 6 bases and J lost 1 base.

This clonotype was counted ten times or more. This chain uses TRBV28 with TRBJ1-2; TRBD1 is a possible D gene (6 bases). The V and J ends lost 3 bases and 5 bases respectively, with 10 bases between them. The CDR3 totals 13 residues. CDR1 is MDHEN, CDR2 SYDVKM, per germline. CDR3 protein: CASSFTTGYGYTF. For the CDR3, the DNA is TGTGCCAGCAGTTTCACCACAGGGTATGGCTACACCTTC.

This clonotype was seen only a few times. Given a much more abundant clone one base away, this may be a read error. The CDR3 is CAASDPGTSNGELFF. For the CDR3, the DNA is TGTGCCGCCAGTGATCCCGGGACAAGTAACGGGGAGCTGTTTTTT. This chain links TRBV24-1 with TRBJ2-2, with D perhaps TRBD1 (6 bases). Germline values: CDR1 KGHDR, CDR2 SFDVKD. This CDR3 has 15 residues.

Worth noting for this clonotype: This probably arose from a read error, given a far larger clone one base away. The rearrangement joins TRBV19 to TRBJ2-5; a possible D gene is TRBD2 (6 bases). TRBJ2-1 matches the DNA end more closely, so the J call is doubtful. The CDR3 has 14 residues. From germline, CDR1 is LNHDA and CDR2 SQIVND (reference sequence). This CDR3 reads CASSIARLVDEQFF. The CDR3, as DNA: TGTGCCAGTAGTATCGCGAGACTAGTGGATGAGCAGTTCTTC.

Ten or more counts support this clonotype. The chain combines TRBV4-1 with TRBJ1-2; TRBD1 matches at 8 bases. The CDR3 has 16 amino acids. Trimming removed 2 bases from V and 7 bases from J; junction bases left unmatched: 12. Germline V gene sequence: CDR1 MGHRA, CDR2 YSYEKL. CDR3 loop: CASSQPGQEAWSGYTF. The CDR3 bases are TGCGCCAGCAGCCAACCGGGACAGGAGGCGTGGAGTGGCTACACCTTC.

This clonotype showed up many times. CDR3 nucleotide sequence: TGTGCCAGCTTCGAAAGGGGTGTACATGGCTACACCTTC. Protein product: CASFERGVHGYTF. V and J are TRBV28 and TRBJ1-2, with D perhaps TRBD1 (5 bases). Germline V gene data show CDR1 as MDHEN and CDR2 as SYDVKM. V lost 8 bases and J 6 bases, leaving 16 bases between the germline ends. This CDR3 comprises 13 residues.

Concerning this clonotype: Sequence at one end of the junction differs from germline and may be a read error. This chain connects TRBV19 to TRBJ2-6; 10 bases map to TRBD1. The CDR3 covers 17 residues. Germline values: CDR1 LNHDA, CDR2 SQIVND (reference sequence). This CDR3 is CARSPGTGASGANVLTF. Written as DNA, the CDR3 is TGTGCCAGAAGTCCGGGGACAGGGGCTTCTGGGGCCAACGTCTTGACTTTC.

This clonotype was detected ten times or more. The V gene is TRBV27, the J gene TRBJ2-3, with TRBD2 identical over 10 bases. The germline CDR1 and CDR2 sequences are MNHEY and SMNVEV (reference sequence). The CDR3 has 15 residues. The trim removed 4 bases at V and 3 bases at J, leaving 4 bases unmatched. For the CDR3, the DNA is TGTGCCAGCAGTTCACTAGCGGGACGTACAGATACGCAGTATTTT. Translated: CASSSLAGRTDTQYF.

In the case of this clonotype: Lacking the conserved final phenylalanine or tryptophan, this CDR3 likely reflects a read error. This chain's CDR3 is CSAPGWVSLETQYS. The CDR3 DNA reads as TGCAGTGCGCCGGGCTGGGTATCCCTAGAGACCCAGTACTCC. The chain has TRBV20-1 and TRBJ2-5; D call uncertain. V was clipped by 6 bases and J by 4 bases, with 18 bases between them. CDR3 length: 14 amino acids. CDR1 and CDR2 (germline): DFQATT, SNEGSKA (reference sequence).

Comments on this clonotype: The junction and the germline gene differ at one end; a read error may be behind it. The J gene is TRBJ2-1, the V gene TRBV7-3; D is uncertain. This CDR3 has 14 residues. Germline CDR1 reads SGHTA; CDR2 reads FQGTGA. CDR3 amino acids: CACSSSGRINEQFF. CDR3 DNA sequence: TGTGCCTGCAGCTCATCTGGGCGAATTAATGAGCAGTTCTTC.

With respect to this clonotype: This may come from a read error, since a much larger clone is one base off. The rearrangement uses TRBV29-1 and TRBJ2-5, with D possibly being TRBD2 (5 bases). The CDR3 has 15 residues. CDR1 is SQVTM, CDR2 ANQGSEA, per germline. Trimming left V 6 bases short and J 4 bases short, with 21 bases between. This chain's CDR3 is CSVRHADLERETQYF. The CDR3 nucleotides read TGCAGCGTCCGCCACGCGGACTTAGAACGAGAGACCCAGTACTTC. The full variable domain, completed using reference TRBV29-1 and TRBJ2-5, is SAVISQKPSRDICQRGTSLTIQCQVDSQVTMMFWYRQQPGQSLTLIATANQGSEATYESGFVIDKFPISRPNLTFSTLTVSNMSPEDSSIYLCSVRHADLERETQYFGPGTRLLVL.

This clonotype was recorded at least ten times. V gene TRBV20-1 combines with J gene TRBJ2-5; D remains ambiguous. Between the trimmed V and J ends, which lost 4 bases and 2 bases, there was a span of 14 bases. In germline, CDR1 is DFQATT, CDR2 SNEGSKA (reference sequence). CDR3 length: 14 amino acids. The CDR3 here is CSATHPTTQETQYF. CDR3 nucleotide sequence: TGCAGTGCTACGCACCCGACGACACAAGAGACCCAGTACTTC.

There are many counts of this clonotype. Mismatch with germline at one junction end may stem from a read error. The chain employs TRBV11-1 and TRBJ2-5; 11 bases match TRBD2. Germline V gene data show CDR1 as SGHAT and CDR2 as FQDESV (reference sequence). The CDR3 sequence is 14 residues long. The CDR3 DNA follows: TGTGCCAGCAGCATAGCGGGAGGGCCGGAGACCCAGTACTTC. Encoded protein: CASSIAGGPETQYF.

As to this clonotype: One base separates it from a far larger clone, so it is likely a read error. The chain employs TRBV10-3 and TRBJ2-1, with 8 nucleotides matching TRBD2. Germline values: CDR1 ENHRY, CDR2 SYGVKD. There are 16 residues in the CDR3. CDR3 bases: TGTGCCAGCAGTGAATTCGGGAGGGCCCCCAACAATGAGCAGTTCTTC. It is translated as CASSEFGRAPNNEQFF.

In its sample, this clonotype was seen many times. The chain has TRBV20-1 and TRBJ1-5; D remains ambiguous. The germline V gene has CDR1 DFQATT and CDR2 SNEGSKA (reference sequence). V shed 3 bases and J shed 6 bases, with 12 bases lying between them. The CDR3 is 13 residues long. The CDR3, as DNA: TGCAGTGCTAGTCGGGAGGGCGGTCAGCCCCAGCATTTT. It is translated as CSASREGGQPQHF.